This T cell receptor (beta chain) appears in the sequencing data of a study of T cell therapy after organ transplantation. Sample time point: 20-29 weeks after completion of therapy. The V gene's germline CDR1 is SGHDT and CDR2 YYEEEE. The CDR3 extends over 14 amino acids. The junction had 4 bases not matched to a gene; V was cut back by 2 bases and J by 2 bases. On this clone: What it binds is not known.

The repertoire was sequenced with immunoSEQ multiplex PCR; TCRdb's copy has only in-frame clones and lacks some. The profile shows around 1,800 clones, roughly 86% of them singletons. The receptor was isolated from a human patient who had received a solid organ transplant and had CMV disease. Some T cells may possibly be graft donor cells. The sample in question was CD8+ T cells from blood, obtained after autologous CMV-specific T cell therapy. The chain employs TRBV5-6 and TRBJ2-7; 7 positions agree with TRBD1. The CDR3 sequence: CASSFGDRAYEQYF. CDR3 in DNA: TGTGCCAGCAGCTTCGGGGACAGAGCCTACGAGCAGTACTTC. Full variable domain (outside the CDR3, taken from reference TRBV5-6 and TRBJ2-7): DAGVTQSPTHLIKTRGQQVTLRCSPKSGHDTVSWYQQALGQGPQFIFQYYEEEERQRGNFPDRFSGHQFPNYSSELNVNALLLGDSALYLCASSFGDRAYEQYFGPGTRLTVT.